One and the same sample provided the 13 T cell receptor beta chains below, sequenced in a study of blood T cells in healthy people across ages. Through a sample-barcoded 5' primer and a J-beta primer mix, a second PCR was run for roughly 6 to 11 cycles. Each CDR3 protein is one row after TCRdb ran MiXCR on the 5' RACE reads. The sample lists around 820,000 distinct CDR3 sequences, about 25% occurring once. The same data also went into a second study, on T cells of mothers and their children.

Sequencing was carried out using blood. The receptor source for this set is a boy between 5 and 17 years old in good health.

V gene TRBV28 combines with J gene TRBJ1-5; D perhaps matches TRBD1 (6 bases). CDR3 length equals 16 residues. Per the germline V gene, CDR1 is MDHEN and CDR2 is SYDVKM. V was pared by 6 bases and J by 0 bases, with 15 bases between. CDR3 in amino acids: CASSQPRGGSNQPQHF. The CDR3 DNA reads TGTGCCAGCAGCCAGCCCAGGGGAGGTAGCAATCAGCCCCAGCATTTT.

The chain joins TRBV29-1 to TRBJ2-2; D perhaps matches TRBD2 (5 bases). The CDR3 sequence is 14 residues long. Trimming pared 2 bases from V and 7 bases from J, leaving 14 bases between. Germline values: CDR1 SQVTM, CDR2 ANQGSEA. The CDR3 nucleotides are TGCAGCGTTGAACGGGCTGAGGGTGGCGGGGAGCTGTTTTTT. As protein: CSVERAEGGGELFF.

The chain has TRBV7-9 and TRBJ2-1; TRBD2 agrees at 9 bases. The germline gives CDR1 SEHNR, CDR2 FQNEAQ (reference sequence). The CDR3 is 16 amino acids. V lost 5 bases to trimming and J lost 7 bases; unmatched junction nucleotides: 12. The chain's CDR3 is CASSTVWREGLNEQFF. CDR3 bases: TGTGCCAGCAGCACCGTCTGGCGGGAGGGCCTGAATGAGCAGTTCTTC. Using reference TRBV7-9 and TRBJ2-1 for the parts outside the CDR3, the full variable domain is DTGVSQNPRHKITKRGQNVTFRCDPISEHNRLYWYRQTLGQGPEFLTYFQNEAQLEKSRLLSDRFSAERPKGSFSTLEIQRTEQGDSAMYLCASSTVWREGLNEQFFGPGTRLTVL.

The chain combines TRBV28 with TRBJ2-5; 7 nucleotides match TRBD2. This CDR3 has 15 amino acids. Looked up from germline, CDR1 is MDHEN and CDR2 is SYDVKM. V lost 3 bases to trimming and J lost 5 bases; unmatched junction nucleotides: 9. CDR3 nucleotide sequence: TGTGCCAGCAGTTTTATGAGTAGGGAGGGGGAGACCCAGTACTTC. Encoded protein: CASSFMSREGETQYF.

This clonotype has just a few counts. The CDR3 is CASSQDYSGVSYEQYF. CDR3 nucleotides: TGCGCCAGCAGCCAAGATTATAGCGGGGTGTCCTACGAGCAGTACTTC. The genes are TRBV4-3 and TRBJ2-7, with 8 positions matching TRBD2. This CDR3 region has 16 residues. The J segment lost 1 base and the V segment lost 0 bases, leaving 5 bases of the junction unmatched. CDR1 and CDR2 (germline): LGHNA, YSLEER.

About this clonotype itself: This may come from a read error, since a much larger clone is one base off. The chain has TRBV4-3 and TRBJ2-3; D uncertain. This CDR3 has 15 residues. Germline CDR1 is LGHNA and CDR2 is YSLEER. Deletions cut 0 bases from V and 4 bases from J, with 11 bases between. The CDR3 reads CASSQDYRISDTQYF. CDR3 DNA: TGCGCCAGCAGCCAAGATTACAGAATTTCAGATACGCAGTATTTT.

This clonotype showed up just a few times. The chain recombines TRBV29-1 with TRBJ2-1; 12 bases are shared with TRBD2. The trim removed 3 bases at V and 4 bases at J, leaving 10 bases unmatched. Germline V gene data show CDR1 as SQVTM and CDR2 as ANQGSEA. The CDR3 length is 17 residues. CDR3 in DNA: TGCAGCGTTGACGGGACTAGCGGGCCGAAATATTACAATGAGCAGTTCTTC. Residues: CSVDGTSGPKYYNEQFF.

The chain combines TRBV12-3 or TRBV12-4 with TRBJ2-5, with D possibly called TRBD1 or TRBD2 (5 bases each). The ends were cut back, 8 bases at V and 3 bases at J, with 13 bases in the middle. This CDR3 spans 13 amino acids. CDR3 protein: CASASGTEETQYF. The CDR3 bases are TGTGCCAGCGCTTCGGGGACCGAAGAGACCCAGTACTTC.

This chain links TRBV6-5 with TRBJ2-5; maybe TRBD1 (5 bases). Per the germline V gene, CDR1 is MNHEY and CDR2 is SVGAGI. The CDR3 spans 14 residues. Deletions cut 2 bases from V and 2 bases from J, with 9 bases between. This CDR3 is CASSYVRQQETQYF. The CDR3 coding sequence is TGTGCCAGCAGTTACGTCCGACAGCAAGAGACCCAGTACTTC.

J is TRBJ1-5 and V is TRBV3-1; no reliable D call. CDR3 size: 14 residues. Trimming left V 1 base short and J 7 bases short, with 11 bases between. Germline loops: CDR1 LGHDT, CDR2 YNNKEL (reference sequence). The CDR3 region has the DNA TGTGCCAGCAGCCAAGTGGCAGGCGGCCAGCCCCAGCATTTT. Translated: CASSQVAGGQPQHF. The full variable domain, in which reference TRBV3-1 and TRBJ1-5 provide the parts outside the CDR3, is DTAVSQTPKYLVTQMGNDKSIKCEQNLGHDTMYWYKQDSKKFLKIMFSYNNKELIINETVPNRFSPKSPDKAHLNLHINSLELGDSAVYFCASSQVAGGQPQHFGDGTRLSIL.

This clonotype was counted only a few times. The chain links TRBV29-1 to TRBJ1-1; 11 nucleotides agree with TRBD1. Germline V gives CDR1 SQVTM, CDR2 ANQGSEA. V lost 7 bases to trimming and J lost 4 bases; unmatched junction nucleotides: 5. This CDR3 comprises 13 residues. CDR3 in amino acids: CSARTGGVTEAFF. CDR3 nucleotide sequence: TGCAGCGCTAGGACAGGGGGCGTCACTGAAGCTTTCTTT.

This clonotype was counted between two and nine times. V and J are TRBV28 and TRBJ1-3; 7 bases align to TRBD1. Germline V gene sequence: CDR1 MDHEN, CDR2 SYDVKM. The junction had 7 bases not matched to a gene; V was cut back by 3 bases and J by 5 bases. The CDR3 contains 15 residues. CDR3: CASSFVGTARNTIYF. CDR3 in DNA: TGTGCCAGCAGTTTTGTCGGGACAGCCAGAAACACCATATATTTT.

This clonotype was counted between two and nine times. This rearrangement joins TRBV5-5 to TRBJ2-7; 8 bases fit TRBD1. Germline V gene lookup returns CDR1 SGHKS and CDR2 YYEKEE (reference sequence). The V and J ends lost 4 bases and 3 bases, in that order; junction bases with no gene match: 6. This CDR3 is built from 14 residues. The chain's CDR3 is CASSLGTGFYEQYF. CDR3 coding DNA: TGTGCCAGCAGCCTCGGGACAGGCTTCTACGAGCAGTACTTC.